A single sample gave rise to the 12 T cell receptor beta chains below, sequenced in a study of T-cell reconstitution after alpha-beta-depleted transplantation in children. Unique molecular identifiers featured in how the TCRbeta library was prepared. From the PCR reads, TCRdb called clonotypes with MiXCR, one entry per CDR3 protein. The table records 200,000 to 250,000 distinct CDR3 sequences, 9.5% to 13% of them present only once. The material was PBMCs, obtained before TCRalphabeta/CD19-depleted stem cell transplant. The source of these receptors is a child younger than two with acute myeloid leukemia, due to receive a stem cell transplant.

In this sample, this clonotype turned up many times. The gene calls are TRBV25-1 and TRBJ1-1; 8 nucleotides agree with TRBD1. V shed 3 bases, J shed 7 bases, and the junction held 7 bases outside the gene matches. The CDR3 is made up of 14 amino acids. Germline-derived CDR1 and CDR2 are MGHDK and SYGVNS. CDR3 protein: CASSDWAGGGEAFF. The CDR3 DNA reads TGTGCCAGCAGTGATTGGGCAGGGGGCGGTGAAGCTTTCTTT.

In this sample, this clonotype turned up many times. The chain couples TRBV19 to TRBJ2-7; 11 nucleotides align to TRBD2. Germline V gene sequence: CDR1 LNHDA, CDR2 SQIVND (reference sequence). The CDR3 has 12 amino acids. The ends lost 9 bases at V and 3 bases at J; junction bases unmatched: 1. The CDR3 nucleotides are TGTGCCAGCGGGACTAGCGGCTACGAGCAGTACTTC. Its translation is CASGTSGYEQYF.

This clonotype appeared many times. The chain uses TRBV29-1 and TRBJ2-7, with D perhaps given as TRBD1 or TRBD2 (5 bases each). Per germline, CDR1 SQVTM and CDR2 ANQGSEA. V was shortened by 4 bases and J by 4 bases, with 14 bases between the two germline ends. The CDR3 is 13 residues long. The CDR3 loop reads CSVVSGRPYEQYF. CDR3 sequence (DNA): TGCAGCGTTGTTTCGGGACGCCCTTACGAGCAGTACTTC.

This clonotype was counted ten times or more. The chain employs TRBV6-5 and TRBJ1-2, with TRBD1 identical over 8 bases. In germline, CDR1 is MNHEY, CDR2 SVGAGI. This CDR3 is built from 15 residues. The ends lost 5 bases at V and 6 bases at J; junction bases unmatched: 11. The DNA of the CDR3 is TGTGCCAGCAGTCCTAACTACGACAGGGGCCATGGCTACACCTTC. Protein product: CASSPNYDRGHGYTF.

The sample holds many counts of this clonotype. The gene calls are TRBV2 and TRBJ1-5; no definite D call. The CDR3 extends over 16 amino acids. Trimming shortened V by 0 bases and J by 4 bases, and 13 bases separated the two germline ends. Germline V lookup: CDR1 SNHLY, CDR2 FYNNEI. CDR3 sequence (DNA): TGTGCCAGCAGTGAAGCGGTCCCGGGCCAAAATCAGCCCCAGCATTTT. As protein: CASSEAVPGQNQPQHF. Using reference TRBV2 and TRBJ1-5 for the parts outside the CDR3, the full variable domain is EPEVTQTPSHQVTQMGQEVILRCVPISNHLYFYWYRQILGQKVEFLVSFYNNEISEKSEIFDDQFSVERPDGSNFTLKIRSTKLEDSAMYFCASSEAVPGQNQPQHFGDGTRLSIL.

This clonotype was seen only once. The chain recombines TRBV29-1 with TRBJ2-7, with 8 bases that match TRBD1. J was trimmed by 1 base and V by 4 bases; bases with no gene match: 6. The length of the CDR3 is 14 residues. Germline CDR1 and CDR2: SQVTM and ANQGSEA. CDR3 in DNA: TGCAGCGTTGGGGCGGGGACAGGTTCCTACGAGCAGTACTTC. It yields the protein CSVGAGTGSYEQYF.

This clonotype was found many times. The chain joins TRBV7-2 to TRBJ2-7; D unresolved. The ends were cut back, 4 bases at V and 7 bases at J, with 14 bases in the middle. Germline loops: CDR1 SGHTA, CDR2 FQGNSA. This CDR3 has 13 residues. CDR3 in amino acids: CASSSRLAWEQYF. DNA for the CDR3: TGTGCCAGCAGCTCCCGCCTGGCGTGGGAGCAGTACTTC.

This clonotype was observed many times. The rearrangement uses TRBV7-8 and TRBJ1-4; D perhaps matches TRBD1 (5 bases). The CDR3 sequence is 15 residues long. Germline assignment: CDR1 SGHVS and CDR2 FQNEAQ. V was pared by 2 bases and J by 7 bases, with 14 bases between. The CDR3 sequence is CASSLSPTALEKLFF. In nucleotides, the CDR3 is TGTGCCAGCAGCTTATCTCCGACAGCCCTTGAAAAACTGTTTTTT.

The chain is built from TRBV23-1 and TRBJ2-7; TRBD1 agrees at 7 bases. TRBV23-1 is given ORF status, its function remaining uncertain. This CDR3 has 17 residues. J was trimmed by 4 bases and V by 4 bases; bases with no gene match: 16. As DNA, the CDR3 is TGCGCCAGCAGTCCCCCGACTGACAGGGCCTTGTTTTACGAGCAGTACTTC. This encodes CASSPPTDRALFYEQYF.

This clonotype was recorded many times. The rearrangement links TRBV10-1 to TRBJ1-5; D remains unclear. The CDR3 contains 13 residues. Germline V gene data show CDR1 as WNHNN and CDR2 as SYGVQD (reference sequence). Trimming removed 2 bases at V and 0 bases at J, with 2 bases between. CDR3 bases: TGCGCCAGCAGTGAGAATAGCAATCAGCCCCAGCATTTT. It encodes CASSENSNQPQHF.

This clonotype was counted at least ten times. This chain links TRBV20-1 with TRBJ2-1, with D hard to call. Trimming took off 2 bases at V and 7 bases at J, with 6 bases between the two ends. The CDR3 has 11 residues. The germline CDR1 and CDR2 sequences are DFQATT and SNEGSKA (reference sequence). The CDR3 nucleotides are TGCAGTGCTAGAATCCGGAATGAGCAGTTCTTC. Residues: CSARIRNEQFF.

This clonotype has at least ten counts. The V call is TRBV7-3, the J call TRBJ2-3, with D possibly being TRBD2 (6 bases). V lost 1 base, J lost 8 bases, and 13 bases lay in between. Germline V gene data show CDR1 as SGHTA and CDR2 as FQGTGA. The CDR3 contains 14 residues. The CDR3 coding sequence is TGTGCCAGCAGCTTAAAGGGAACGGGAGCTACGCAGTATTTT. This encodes CASSLKGTGATQYF.